Below, 26 T cell receptor beta chains from the same sample are listed, as sequenced in a study of blood T cells in healthy people across ages. Primers used in a second PCR of about 7 to 12 cycles were a sample-barcoded 5' primer and a J-beta primer mix. TCRdb fed the 5' RACE reads into MiXCR, producing one record per CDR3 protein. The sample shows hundreds of thousands of distinct CDR3 sequences, approximately 39% of them seen only once. The source material was blood. The source is an older woman in good health.

The chain combines TRBV27 with TRBJ1-2, with D uncertain. Looked up from germline, CDR1 is MNHEY and CDR2 is SMNVEV (reference sequence). The CDR3 is 15 amino acids. V was cut by 7 bases and J by 0 bases, with 15 bases left in between. The CDR3 sequence: CASTTTERANYGYTF. The DNA of the CDR3 is TGTGCCAGCACCACCACTGAGAGAGCTAACTATGGCTACACCTTC.

This clonotype was detected only a few times. The genes are TRBV3-1 and TRBJ1-2; 9 bases are shared with TRBD1. With 3 bases clipped from V and 8 bases from J, the junction kept 10 bases outside the gene matches. Germline V CDR1 and CDR2: LGHDT, YNNKEL (reference sequence). The CDR3 runs 15 residues. The CDR3 sequence: CASSQDPGTGNGYTF. CDR3 DNA sequence: TGTGCCAGCAGCCAGGACCCCGGGACAGGGAACGGCTACACCTTC.

This clonotype was detected many times. The chain is built from TRBV24-1 and TRBJ2-1, with TRBD2 identical over 13 bases. Looked up from germline, CDR1 is KGHDR and CDR2 is SFDVKD. The CDR3 runs to 17 residues. V dropped 3 bases and J dropped 8; count of bases not matched to a gene: 9. The CDR3 reads CATSDPRTSGSSDEQFF. The CDR3 nucleotides read TGTGCCACCAGTGATCCCCGGACTAGCGGGAGTTCGGATGAGCAGTTCTTC.

The chain employs TRBV2 and TRBJ2-6, with 12 bases aligning to TRBD1. The germline V gene has CDR1 SNHLY and CDR2 FYNNEI. The CDR3 covers 16 residues. V gave up 8 bases and J gave up 4 bases; unmatched junction bases: 6. The DNA of the CDR3 is TGTGCCAGCGGGGACAGGGGGCTACGCGGGGCCAACGTCCTGACTTTC. It translates to CASGDRGLRGANVLTF.

This clonotype was counted between two and nine times. This rearrangement joins TRBV7-2 to TRBJ2-1; 9 nucleotides match TRBD2. The CDR3 spans 16 residues. Germline assignment: CDR1 SGHTA and CDR2 FQGNSA. With 5 bases clipped from V and 5 bases from J, the junction kept 10 bases outside the gene matches. CDR3 region: CASSRGALAGNNEQFF. The CDR3 DNA sequence: TGTGCCAGCAGCCGGGGGGCCCTAGCGGGAAACAATGAGCAGTTCTTC.

This clonotype was found once. This chain uses TRBV20-1 with TRBJ1-6; D possibly corresponds to TRBD1 (6 bases). The V and J ends lost 6 bases and 7 bases respectively, with 19 bases between them. This CDR3 comprises 15 residues. The germline V gene encodes CDR1 DFQATT and CDR2 SNEGSKA (reference sequence). The CDR3 loop is CSAWGPGGGNSPLHF. The CDR3 bases are TGCAGTGCCTGGGGACCGGGGGGCGGCAATTCACCCCTCCACTTT.

This clonotype was found a few times. CDR3 nucleotides: TGTGCCACCAGCATCCTAGCGAACACCGGGGAGCTGTTTTTT. Its protein is CATSILANTGELFF. The gene calls are TRBV15 and TRBJ2-2, with unresolved D. This CDR3 region has 14 residues. Germline V gene data show CDR1 as LNHNV and CDR2 as YYDKDF (reference sequence). V lost 4 bases, J lost 0 bases, and 6 bases lay in between. Full variable domain (rest looked up from reference TRBV15 and TRBJ2-2): DAMVIQNPRYQVTQFGKPVTLSCSQTLNHNVMYWYQQKSSQAPKLLFHYYDKDFNNEADTPDNFQSRRPNTSFCFLDIRSPGLGDTAMYLCATSILANTGELFFGEGSRLTVL.

This clonotype turned up a few times. The gene calls are TRBV7-6 and TRBJ2-5, with TRBD2 identical over 7 bases. Germline-derived CDR1 and CDR2 are SGHVS and FNYEAQ. The CDR3 runs to 15 residues. Trimming at V came to 5 bases and at J to 4 bases, leaving 10 bases not matched to a gene. CDR3 amino acids: CASSPDGRATETQYF. CDR3 in DNA: TGTGCCAGCAGCCCAGATGGGAGGGCCACAGAGACCCAGTACTTC.

The chain carries TRBV29-1 and TRBJ1-2; 8 bases map to TRBD1. The CDR3 spans 13 residues. V gave up 7 bases and J gave up 0 bases; unmatched junction bases: 4. Per the germline V gene, CDR1 is SQVTM and CDR2 is ANQGSEA. CDR3 in DNA: TGCAGCGGCCTACAGGGGGCTAACTATGGCTACACCTTC. It specifies CSGLQGANYGYTF.

V usage is TRBV4-3 and J usage is TRBJ1-4; 8 positions match TRBD1. Trimming removed 4 bases from V and 5 bases from J; junction bases left unmatched: 12. The CDR3 loop spans 17 amino acids. Germline-derived CDR1 and CDR2 are LGHNA and YSLEER. The CDR3 bases are TGCGCCAGCAGCCGAAACCTCAGACAGGGGCGGAATGAAAAACTGTTTTTT. This translates into CASSRNLRQGRNEKLFF.

The rearrangement joins TRBV5-1 to TRBJ2-3, with TRBD2 identical over 11 bases. Germline-derived CDR1 and CDR2 are SGHRS and YFSETQ. There are 17 residues in the CDR3. V lost 0 bases to trimming and J lost 4 bases; unmatched junction nucleotides: 7. CDR3 region: CASSLAFSGGGPDTQYF. For the CDR3, the DNA is TGCGCCAGCAGCTTGGCCTTTAGCGGGGGGGGCCCAGATACGCAGTATTTT.

The chain employs TRBV4-2 and TRBJ2-5, with 10 bases matching TRBD2. This CDR3 is 14 amino acids long. Germline CDR1 reads LGHNA; CDR2 reads YNFKEQ. The V segment lost 0 bases and the J segment 12 bases; nucleotides outside the gene matches: 7. CDR3 nucleotides: TGTGCCAGCAGCCAAGAAGGTCCTAGCGGGAGAGAGTACTTC. Translated, it gives CASSQEGPSGREYF.

The chain is built from TRBV28 and TRBJ2-5; 12 bases are a match to TRBD2. The junction had 5 bases not matched to a gene; V was cut back by 5 bases and J by 7 bases. The CDR3 is 14 amino acids. The germline gives CDR1 MDHEN, CDR2 SYDVKM. CDR3 residues: CASSPSGGERTQYF. CDR3 nucleotides: TGTGCCAGCAGTCCTAGCGGGGGGGAGAGGACCCAGTACTTC.

This clonotype was recorded a few times. This chain links TRBV12-3 or TRBV12-4 with TRBJ2-1; 10 nucleotides line up with TRBD1. V trimming: 5 bases; J trimming: 9 bases; junction bases outside the gene matches: 10. The CDR3 is made up of 15 amino acids. Written as DNA, the CDR3 is TGTGCCAGCAGTGCCGGGACAGGGGCCGTTAGTGAGCAGTTCTTC. This sequence encodes CASSAGTGAVSEQFF.

This clonotype was picked up a small number of times. The chain employs TRBV20-1 and TRBJ2-5; TRBD2 might be the D (6 bases). Germline CDR1 DFQATT, CDR2 SNEGSKA (reference sequence). The CDR3 extends over 13 amino acids. The germline V and J ends were trimmed by 5 bases and 2 bases, with 12 bases remaining between them. The CDR3 reads CSADSGHQETQYF. CDR3 in DNA: TGCAGTGCTGACAGCGGGCATCAAGAGACCCAGTACTTC.

The genes are TRBV4-3 and TRBJ1-2; tentatively, D is TRBD1 (6 bases). Germline V gives CDR1 LGHNA, CDR2 YSLEER. The CDR3 has 17 amino acids. Trimming left V 0 bases short and J 9 bases short, with 23 bases between. The CDR3 protein is CASSQDAGTGITGSYTF. CDR3 coding DNA: TGCGCCAGCAGCCAAGATGCCGGGACCGGCATAACAGGGAGCTACACCTTC.

This clonotype was seen more than once but under ten times. The chain combines TRBV3-1 with TRBJ2-4; D might be TRBD2 (7 bases). Germline lookup yields CDR1 LGHDT and CDR2 YNNKEL (reference sequence). The V and J ends lost 0 bases and 13 bases respectively, with 10 bases between them. The CDR3 totals 12 residues. This chain's CDR3 is CASSQEGGAQYF. CDR3 bases: TGTGCCAGCAGCCAAGAAGGGGGGGCCCAGTACTTC. The variable domain in full, with the rest retrieved from reference TRBV3-1 and TRBJ2-4, is DTAVSQTPKYLVTQMGNDKSIKCEQNLGHDTMYWYKQDSKKFLKIMFSYNNKELIINETVPNRFSPKSPDKAHLNLHINSLELGDSAVYFCASSQEGGAQYFGAGTRLSVL.

This clonotype came up a few times. This chain uses TRBV11-2 with TRBJ1-6; 7 bases are shared with TRBD1. This CDR3 has 15 residues. Germline V CDR1 and CDR2: SGHAT, FQNNGV. Germline trimming cut 3 bases from V and 7 bases from J; bases unmatched to any gene: 6. The CDR3 DNA sequence: TGTGCCAGCAGCTTTGACCCGGGACAGAATTCACCCCTCCACTTT. It yields the protein CASSFDPGQNSPLHF.

The CDR3 reads CALSGSDTDTQYF. The CDR3 DNA is TGTGCCCTGAGCGGGAGTGACACAGATACGCAGTATTTT. V and J are TRBV7-4 and TRBJ2-3, with 8 bases fitting TRBD2. Losses at the gene ends were 11 bases for V and 2 bases for J; bases not matched to a gene: 6. Germline V CDR1 and CDR2: SGHVT, SQSDAQ. This CDR3 is 13 amino acids long. Drawing the rest from reference TRBV7-4 and TRBJ2-3, the complete variable domain is GAGVSQSPRYKVAKRGRDVALRCDSISGHVTLYWYRQTLGQGSEVLTYSQSDAQRDKSGRPSGRFSAERPERSVSTLKIQRTEQGDSAVYLCALSGSDTDTQYFGPGTRLTVL.

This chain uses TRBV28 with TRBJ2-4; perhaps D is TRBD1 or TRBD2 (5 bases each). The DNA end lines up better with TRBJ2-5; the J call may be wrong. Per germline, CDR1 MDHEN and CDR2 SYDVKM. This CDR3 has 13 amino acids. For the CDR3, the DNA is TGTGCCAGCAGTTTTCCTGGGGGAGCGACCCAGTACTTC. Translating it yields CASSFPGGATQYF.

The sample holds a few counts of this clonotype. The J gene is TRBJ2-3, the V gene TRBV6-2 or TRBV6-3, with a tentative D call TRBD1 (6 bases). V was trimmed by 4 bases and J by 8 bases, leaving 16 bases between them. This CDR3 has 14 amino acids. CDR1 is MNHEY and CDR2 is SVGEGT in the germline V gene. This chain's CDR3 is CASSSTNRDTTQYF. CDR3 coding DNA: TGTGCCAGCAGTTCCACCAACAGGGATACTACGCAGTATTTT.

In this sample, this clonotype turned up once. The V and J genes are TRBV12-3 or TRBV12-4 and TRBJ1-1, with a weak D call TRBD1 (6 bases). V was trimmed by 6 bases and J by 3 bases, leaving 14 bases between them. The CDR3 totals 14 residues. CDR3 DNA: TGTGCCAGCAGCACCAGGGGAGGAGACACTGAAGCTTTCTTT. Its translation: CASSTRGGDTEAFF.

This clonotype was found once. The V and J genes are TRBV12-3 or TRBV12-4 and TRBJ2-1; 9 bases are shared with TRBD2. The CDR3 spans 18 residues. V was pared by 4 bases and J by 8 bases, with 18 bases of the junction left unmatched. This CDR3 reads CASSSGVAGVTPSYEQFF. The DNA of the CDR3 is TGTGCCAGCAGTTCCGGGGTAGCGGGGGTAACCCCCTCCTATGAGCAGTTCTTC.

The chain employs TRBV20-1 and TRBJ2-1; TRBD1 is a possible D gene (6 bases). CDR3 length: 14 amino acids. CDR1 is DFQATT and CDR2 is SNEGSKA in the germline V gene (reference sequence). Deletions cut 4 bases from V and 5 bases from J, with 15 bases between. The CDR3 DNA sequence: TGCAGTGCTATCGCAATACAGGGCAACAATGAGCAGTTCTTC. Translated, it gives CSAIAIQGNNEQFF.

This clonotype was detected only a few times. Here the CDR3 reads CASNPDGTNYGYTF. CDR3 sequence (DNA): TGTGCCAGCAATCCTGACGGAACCAACTATGGCTACACCTTC. The chain employs TRBV7-9 and TRBJ1-2, with D unresolved. Germline V CDR1 and CDR2: SEHNR, FQNEAQ (reference sequence). Trimming left V 7 bases short and J 2 bases short, with 14 bases between. This CDR3 has 14 amino acids.

This clonotype was picked up a small number of times. The chain employs TRBV7-2 and TRBJ2-3; the D gene is possibly TRBD2 (6 bases). The CDR3 is 15 residues long. V was trimmed by 1 base and J by 3 bases, leaving 11 bases between them. CDR1 SGHTA and CDR2 FQGNSA come from the germline V gene. The CDR3 bases are TGTGCCAGCAGCTTAGGTTTGACTAGGACAGATACGCAGTATTTT. Amino acids: CASSLGLTRTDTQYF.